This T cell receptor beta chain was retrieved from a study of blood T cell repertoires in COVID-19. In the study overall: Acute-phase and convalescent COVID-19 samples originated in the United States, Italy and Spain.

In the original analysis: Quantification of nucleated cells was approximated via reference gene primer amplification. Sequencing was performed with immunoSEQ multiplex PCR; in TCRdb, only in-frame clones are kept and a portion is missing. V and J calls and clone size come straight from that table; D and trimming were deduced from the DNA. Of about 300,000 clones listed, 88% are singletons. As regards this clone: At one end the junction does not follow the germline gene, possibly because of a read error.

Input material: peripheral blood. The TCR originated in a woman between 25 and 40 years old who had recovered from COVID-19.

The CDR3 protein is CASSFGRGSDEQFF. CDR3 in DNA: TGCGCCAGTAGCTTTGGTCGGGGTAGCGATGAGCAGTTCTTC. The chain carries TRBV5-1 and TRBJ2-1; perhaps TRBD2 as D (5 bases). The CDR3 covers 14 residues. Germline CDR1 and CDR2: SGHRS and YFSETQ.